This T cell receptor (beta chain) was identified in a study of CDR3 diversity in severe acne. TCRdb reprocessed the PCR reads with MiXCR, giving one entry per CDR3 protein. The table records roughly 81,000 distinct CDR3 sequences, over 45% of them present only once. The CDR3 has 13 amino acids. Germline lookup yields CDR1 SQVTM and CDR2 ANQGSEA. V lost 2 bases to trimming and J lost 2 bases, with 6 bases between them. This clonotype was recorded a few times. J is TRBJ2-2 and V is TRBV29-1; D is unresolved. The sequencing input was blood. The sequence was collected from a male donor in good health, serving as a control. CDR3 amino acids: CSVESENTGELFF. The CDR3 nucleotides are TGCAGCGTTGAATCGGAAAACACCGGGGAGCTGTTTTTT.